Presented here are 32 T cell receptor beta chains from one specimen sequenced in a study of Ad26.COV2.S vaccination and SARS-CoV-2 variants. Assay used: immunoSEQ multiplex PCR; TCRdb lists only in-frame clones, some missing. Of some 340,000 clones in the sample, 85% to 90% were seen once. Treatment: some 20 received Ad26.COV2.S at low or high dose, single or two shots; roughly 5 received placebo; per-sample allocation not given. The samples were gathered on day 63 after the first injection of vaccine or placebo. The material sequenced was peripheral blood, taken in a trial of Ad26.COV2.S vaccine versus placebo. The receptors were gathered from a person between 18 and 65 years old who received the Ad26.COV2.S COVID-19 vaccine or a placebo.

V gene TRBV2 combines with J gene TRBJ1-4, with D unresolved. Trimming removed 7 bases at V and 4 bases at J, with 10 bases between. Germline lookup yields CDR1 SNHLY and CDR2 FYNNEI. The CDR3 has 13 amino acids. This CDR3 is CASNSQYNEKLFF. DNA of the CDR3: TGTGCCAGCAATAGCCAGTATAATGAAAAACTGTTTTTT.

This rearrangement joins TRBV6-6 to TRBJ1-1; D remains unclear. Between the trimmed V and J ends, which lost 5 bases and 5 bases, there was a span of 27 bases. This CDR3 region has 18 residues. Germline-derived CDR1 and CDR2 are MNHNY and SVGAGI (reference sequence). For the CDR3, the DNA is TGTGCCAGCAGTCCCCTCGGGGTTCGTTGGCGGGAGAGGACTGAAGCTTTCTTT. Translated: CASSPLGVRWRERTEAFF.

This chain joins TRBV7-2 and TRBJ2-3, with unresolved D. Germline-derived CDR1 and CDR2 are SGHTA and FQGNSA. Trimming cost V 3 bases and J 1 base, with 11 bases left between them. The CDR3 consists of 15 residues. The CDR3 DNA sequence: TGTGCCAGCAGCTTGGGTCGGGCTCGCACAGATACGCAGTATTTT. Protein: CASSLGRARTDTQYF.

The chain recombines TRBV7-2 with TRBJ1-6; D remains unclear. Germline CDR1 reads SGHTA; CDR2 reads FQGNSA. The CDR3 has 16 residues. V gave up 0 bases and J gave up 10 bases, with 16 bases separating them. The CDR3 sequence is CASSLARIGGGSPLHF. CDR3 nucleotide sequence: TGTGCCAGCAGCTTAGCCCGGATAGGAGGAGGATCACCCCTCCACTTT.

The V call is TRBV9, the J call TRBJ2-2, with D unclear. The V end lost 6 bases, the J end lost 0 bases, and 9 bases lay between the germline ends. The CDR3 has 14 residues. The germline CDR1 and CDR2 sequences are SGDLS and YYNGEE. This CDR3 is CASNVDPNTGELFF. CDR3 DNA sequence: TGTGCCAGCAACGTGGATCCGAACACCGGGGAGCTGTTTTTT.

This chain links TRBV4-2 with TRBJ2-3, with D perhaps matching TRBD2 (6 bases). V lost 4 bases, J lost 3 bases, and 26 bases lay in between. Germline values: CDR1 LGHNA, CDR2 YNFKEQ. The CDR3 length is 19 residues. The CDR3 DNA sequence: TGTGCCAGCAGCCCACAAGGGGCCCTAGCGAAGCACGGGACAGATACGCAGTATTTT. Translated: CASSPQGALAKHGTDTQYF.

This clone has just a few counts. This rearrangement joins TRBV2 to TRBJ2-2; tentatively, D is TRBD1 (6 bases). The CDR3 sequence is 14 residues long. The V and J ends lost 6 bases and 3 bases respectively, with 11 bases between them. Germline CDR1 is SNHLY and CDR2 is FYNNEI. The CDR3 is CASRSDRDTGELFF. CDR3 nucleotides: TGTGCCAGCAGGTCGGACAGAGACACCGGGGAGCTGTTTTTT.

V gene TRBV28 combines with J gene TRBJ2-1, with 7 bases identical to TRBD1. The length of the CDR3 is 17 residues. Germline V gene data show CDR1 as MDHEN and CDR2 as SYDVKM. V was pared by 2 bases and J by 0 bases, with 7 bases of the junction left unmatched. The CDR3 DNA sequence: TGTGCCAGCAGTTTACTTAAGACAGGGAGCTCCTACAATGAGCAGTTCTTC. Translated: CASSLLKTGSSYNEQFF.

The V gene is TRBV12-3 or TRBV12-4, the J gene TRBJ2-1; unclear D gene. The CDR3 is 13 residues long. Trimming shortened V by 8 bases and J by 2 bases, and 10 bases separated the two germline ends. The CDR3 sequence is CASVNHAYNEQFF. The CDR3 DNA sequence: TGTGCCAGCGTCAACCATGCCTACAATGAGCAGTTCTTC.

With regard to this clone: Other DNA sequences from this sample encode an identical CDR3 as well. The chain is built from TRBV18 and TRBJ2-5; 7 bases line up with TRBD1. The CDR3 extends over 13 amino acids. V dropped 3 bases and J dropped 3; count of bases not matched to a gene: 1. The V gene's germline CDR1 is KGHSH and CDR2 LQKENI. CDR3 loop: CASSPDREETQYF. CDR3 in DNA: TGTGCCAGCTCACCTGACAGGGAAGAGACCCAGTACTTC.

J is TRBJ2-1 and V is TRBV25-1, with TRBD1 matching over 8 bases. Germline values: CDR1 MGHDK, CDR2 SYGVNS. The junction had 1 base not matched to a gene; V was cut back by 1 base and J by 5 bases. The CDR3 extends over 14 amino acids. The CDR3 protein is CASSELDRDNEQFF. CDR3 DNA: TGTGCCAGCAGTGAATTGGACAGGGACAATGAGCAGTTCTTC.

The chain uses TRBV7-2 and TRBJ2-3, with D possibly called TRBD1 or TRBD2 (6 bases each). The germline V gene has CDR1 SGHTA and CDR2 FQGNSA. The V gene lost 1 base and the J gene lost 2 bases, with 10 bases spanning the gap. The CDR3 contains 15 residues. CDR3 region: CASSLDGGNTDTQYF. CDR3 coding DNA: TGTGCCAGCAGCTTAGACGGGGGCAACACAGATACGCAGTATTTT. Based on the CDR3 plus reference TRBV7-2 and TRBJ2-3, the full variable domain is GAGVSQSPSNKVTEKGKDVELRCDPISGHTALYWYRQSLGQGLEFLIYFQGNSAPDKSGLPSDRFSAERTGGSVSTLTIQRTQQEDSAVYLCASSLDGGNTDTQYFGPGTRLTVL.

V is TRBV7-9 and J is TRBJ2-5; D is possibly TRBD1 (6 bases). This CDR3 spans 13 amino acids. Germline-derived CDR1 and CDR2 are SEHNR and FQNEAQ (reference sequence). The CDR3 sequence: CAITGQIEETQYF. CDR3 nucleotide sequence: TGTGCTATCACCGGACAGATTGAAGAGACCCAGTACTTC. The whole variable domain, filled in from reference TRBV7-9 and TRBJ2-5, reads DTGVSQNPRHKITKRGQNVTFRCDPISEHNRLYWYRQTLGQGPEFLTYFQNEAQLEKSRLLSDRFSAERPKGSFSTLEIQRTEQGDSAMYLCAITGQIEETQYFGPGTRLLVL.

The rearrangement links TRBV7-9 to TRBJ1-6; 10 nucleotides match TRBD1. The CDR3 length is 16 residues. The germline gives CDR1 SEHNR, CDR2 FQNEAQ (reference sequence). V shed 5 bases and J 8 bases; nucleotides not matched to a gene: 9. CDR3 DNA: TGTGCCAGCAGCCCGTGGGGGACAGGGGCGCATTCACCCCTCCACTTT. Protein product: CASSPWGTGAHSPLHF.

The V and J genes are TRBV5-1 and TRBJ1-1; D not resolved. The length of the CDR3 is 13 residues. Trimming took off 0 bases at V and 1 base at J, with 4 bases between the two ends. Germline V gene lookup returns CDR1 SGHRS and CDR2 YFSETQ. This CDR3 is CASSLAPNTEAFF. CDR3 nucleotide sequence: TGCGCCAGCAGCTTGGCACCGAACACTGAAGCTTTCTTT. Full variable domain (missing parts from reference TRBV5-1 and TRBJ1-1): KAGVTQTPRYLIKTRGQQVTLSCSPISGHRSVSWYQQTPGQGLQFLFEYFSETQRNKGNFPGRFSGRQFSNSRSEMNVSTLELGDSALYLCASSLAPNTEAFFGQGTRLTVV.

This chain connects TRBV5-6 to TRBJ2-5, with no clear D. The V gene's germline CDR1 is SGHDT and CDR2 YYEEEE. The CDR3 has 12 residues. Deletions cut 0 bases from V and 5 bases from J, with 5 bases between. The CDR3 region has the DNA TGTGCCAGCAGCTTGGCCTGGGAGACCCAGTACTTC. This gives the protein CASSLAWETQYF.

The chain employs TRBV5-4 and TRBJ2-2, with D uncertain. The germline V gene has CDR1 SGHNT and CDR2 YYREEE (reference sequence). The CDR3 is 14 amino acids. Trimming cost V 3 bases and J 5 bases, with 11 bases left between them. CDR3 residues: CASSSLGKTGELFF. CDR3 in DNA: TGTGCCAGCAGCTCCCTGGGCAAGACCGGGGAGCTGTTTTTT.

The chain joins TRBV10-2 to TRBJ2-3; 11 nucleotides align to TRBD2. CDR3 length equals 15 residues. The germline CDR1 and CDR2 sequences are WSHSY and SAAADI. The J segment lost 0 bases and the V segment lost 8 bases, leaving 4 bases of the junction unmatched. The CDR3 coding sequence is TGCGCCAGCGATAGGACTAGCGGGAGCACAGATACGCAGTATTTT. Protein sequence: CASDRTSGSTDTQYF.

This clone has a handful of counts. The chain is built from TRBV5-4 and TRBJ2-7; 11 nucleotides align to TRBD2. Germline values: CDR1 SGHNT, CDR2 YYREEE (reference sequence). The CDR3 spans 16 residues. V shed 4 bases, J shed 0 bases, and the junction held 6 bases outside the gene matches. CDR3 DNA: TGTGCCAGCAGCCCGGGACTAGCGGAGGGCTCCTACGAGCAGTACTTC. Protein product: CASSPGLAEGSYEQYF.

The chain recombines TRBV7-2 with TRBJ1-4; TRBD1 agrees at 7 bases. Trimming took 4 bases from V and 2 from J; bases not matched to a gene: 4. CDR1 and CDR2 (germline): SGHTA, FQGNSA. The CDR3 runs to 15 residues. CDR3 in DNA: TGTGCCAGCAGCTCATTCAGGGGGACTAATGAAAAACTGTTTTTT. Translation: CASSSFRGTNEKLFF.

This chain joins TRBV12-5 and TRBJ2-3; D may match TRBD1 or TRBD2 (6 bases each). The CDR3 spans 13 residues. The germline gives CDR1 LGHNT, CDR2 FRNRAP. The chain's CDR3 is CAWGRESTDTQYF. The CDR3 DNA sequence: TGTGCCTGGGGGCGGGAAAGCACAGATACGCAGTATTTT.

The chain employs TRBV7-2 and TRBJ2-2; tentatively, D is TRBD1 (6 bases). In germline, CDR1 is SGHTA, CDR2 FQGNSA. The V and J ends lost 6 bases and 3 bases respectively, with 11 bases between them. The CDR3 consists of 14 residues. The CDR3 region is CASSTGHHTGELFF. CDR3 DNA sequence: TGTGCCAGCAGTACGGGACACCACACCGGGGAGCTGTTTTTT.

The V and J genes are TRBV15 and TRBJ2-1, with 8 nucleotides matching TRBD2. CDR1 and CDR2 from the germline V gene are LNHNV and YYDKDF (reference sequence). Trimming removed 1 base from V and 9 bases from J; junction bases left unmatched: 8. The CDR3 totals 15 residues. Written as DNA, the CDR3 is TGTGCCACCAGCAGAGGGCCAGGTCGGGGGGGTGAGCAGTTCTTC. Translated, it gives CATSRGPGRGGEQFF.

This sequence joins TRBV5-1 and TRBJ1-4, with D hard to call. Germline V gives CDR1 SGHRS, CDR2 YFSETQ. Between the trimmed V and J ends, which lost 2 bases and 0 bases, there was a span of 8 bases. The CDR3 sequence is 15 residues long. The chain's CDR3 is CASSFQLATNEKLFF. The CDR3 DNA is TGCGCCAGCAGCTTCCAACTTGCAACTAATGAAAAACTGTTTTTT.

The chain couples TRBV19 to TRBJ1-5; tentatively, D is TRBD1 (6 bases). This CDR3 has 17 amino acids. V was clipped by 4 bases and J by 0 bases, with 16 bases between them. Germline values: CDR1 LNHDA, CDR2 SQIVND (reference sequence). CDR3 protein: CASSTPQGPYSNQPQHF. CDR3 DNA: TGTGCCAGTAGTACCCCACAGGGCCCGTATAGCAATCAGCCCCAGCATTTT.

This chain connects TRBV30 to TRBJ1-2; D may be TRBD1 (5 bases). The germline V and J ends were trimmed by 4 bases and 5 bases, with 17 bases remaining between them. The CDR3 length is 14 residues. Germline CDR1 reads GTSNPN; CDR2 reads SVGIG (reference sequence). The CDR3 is CAWKRQTMGYGYTF. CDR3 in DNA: TGTGCCTGGAAGAGACAGACCATGGGGTATGGCTACACCTTC.

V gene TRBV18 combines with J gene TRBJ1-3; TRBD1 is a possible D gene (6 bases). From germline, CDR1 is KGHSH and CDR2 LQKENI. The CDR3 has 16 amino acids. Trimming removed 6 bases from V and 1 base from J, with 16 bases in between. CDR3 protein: CASSSGTPTSGNTIYF. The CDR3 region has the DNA TGTGCCAGCTCCAGCGGGACACCGACTTCTGGAAACACCATATATTTT.

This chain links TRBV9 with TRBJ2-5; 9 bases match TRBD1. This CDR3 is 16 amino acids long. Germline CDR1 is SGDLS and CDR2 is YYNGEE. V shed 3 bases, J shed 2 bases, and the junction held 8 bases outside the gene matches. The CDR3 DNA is TGTGCCAGCAGCGCCCCGGGACAGGGTCATCAAGAGACCCAGTACTTC. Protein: CASSAPGQGHQETQYF.

DNA for the CDR3: TGTGCCAGCTCACTTTCTAGCGGCGGGGAGCAGTACTTC. Translating it yields CASSLSSGGEQYF. The chain joins TRBV18 to TRBJ2-7; 7 bases line up with TRBD2. From germline, CDR1 is KGHSH and CDR2 LQKENI. The J segment lost 7 bases and the V segment lost 4 bases, leaving 7 bases of the junction unmatched. The CDR3 length is 13 residues.

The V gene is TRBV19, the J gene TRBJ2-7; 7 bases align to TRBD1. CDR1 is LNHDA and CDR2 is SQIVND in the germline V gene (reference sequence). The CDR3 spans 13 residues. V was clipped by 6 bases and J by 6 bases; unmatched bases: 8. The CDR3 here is CASSSLQGSEQYF. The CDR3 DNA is TGTGCCAGTAGCTCATTACAGGGGAGCGAGCAGTACTTC.

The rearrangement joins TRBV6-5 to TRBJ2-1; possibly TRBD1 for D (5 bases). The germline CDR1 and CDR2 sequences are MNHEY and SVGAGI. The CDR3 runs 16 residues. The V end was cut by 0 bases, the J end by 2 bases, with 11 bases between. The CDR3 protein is CASSYSGALPYNEQFF. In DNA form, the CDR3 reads TGTGCCAGCAGTTACTCAGGGGCTCTCCCCTACAATGAGCAGTTCTTC.

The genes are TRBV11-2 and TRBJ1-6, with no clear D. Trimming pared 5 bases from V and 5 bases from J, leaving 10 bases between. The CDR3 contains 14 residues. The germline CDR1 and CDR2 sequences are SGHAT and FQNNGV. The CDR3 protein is CASSRGSNNSPLHF. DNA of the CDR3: TGTGCCAGCAGCCGAGGGAGTAATAATTCACCCCTCCACTTT.